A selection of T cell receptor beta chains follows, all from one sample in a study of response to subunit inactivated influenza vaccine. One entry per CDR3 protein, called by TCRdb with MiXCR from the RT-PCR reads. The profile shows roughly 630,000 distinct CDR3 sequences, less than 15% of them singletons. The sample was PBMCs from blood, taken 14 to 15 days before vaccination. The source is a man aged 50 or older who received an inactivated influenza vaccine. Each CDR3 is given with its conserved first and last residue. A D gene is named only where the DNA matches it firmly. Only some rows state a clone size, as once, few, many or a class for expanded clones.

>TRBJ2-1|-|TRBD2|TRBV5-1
CASSPRGGANEQFF
TGCGCCAGCAGCCCCCGCGGGGGGGCCAATGAGCAGTTCTTC
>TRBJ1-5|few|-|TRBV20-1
CSARPRAHGPQHF
TGCAGTGCTAGGCCCAGGGCTCACGGGCCCCAGCATTTT
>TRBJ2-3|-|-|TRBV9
CASSPQGTVSTDTQYF
TGTGCCAGCAGCCCTCAAGGGACTGTAAGCACAGATACGCAGTATTTT
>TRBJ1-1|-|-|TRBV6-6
CASSYSGIEAFF
TGTGCCAGCAGTTACTCGGGGATTGAAGCTTTCTTT
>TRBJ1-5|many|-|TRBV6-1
CASSERGNQPQHF
TGTGCCAGCAGTGAAAGAGGTAATCAGCCCCAGCATTTT
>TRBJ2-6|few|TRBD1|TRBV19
CASARTGGVSGANVLTF
TGTGCCAGTGCACGGACAGGGGGTGTCTCTGGGGCCAACGTCCTGACTTTC
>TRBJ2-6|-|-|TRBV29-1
CSVGTRAGANVLTF
TGCAGCGTCGGGACGCGGGCTGGGGCCAACGTCCTGACTTTC
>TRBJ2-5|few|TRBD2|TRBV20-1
CSASSFVRGGGLREETQYF
TGCAGTGCTAGTTCCTTCGTGCGGGGGGGAGGTCTAAGGGAAGAGACCCAGTACTTC
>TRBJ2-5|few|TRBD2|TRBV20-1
CSARDLRAGGWGETQYF
TGCAGTGCTAGAGATTTAAGAGCGGGAGGCTGGGGAGAGACCCAGTACTTC
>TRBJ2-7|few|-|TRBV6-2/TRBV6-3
CASSYSWRIDEQYF
TGTGCCAGCAGCTACAGCTGGAGAATCGACGAGCAGTACTTC
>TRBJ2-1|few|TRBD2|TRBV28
CASSPGLAGGLFYEQFF
TGTGCCAGCAGTCCCGGACTAGCGGGTGGTCTTTTCTATGAGCAGTTCTTC
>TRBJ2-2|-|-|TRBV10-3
CAIRQGVNTGELFF
TGTGCCATCCGTCAGGGAGTTAACACCGGGGAGCTGTTTTTT
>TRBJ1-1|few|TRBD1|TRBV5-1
CASSLAGQGASTEAFF
TGCGCCAGCAGCTTGGCGGGGCAGGGGGCGAGTACTGAAGCTTTCTTT
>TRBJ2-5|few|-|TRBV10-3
CAIARLAQETQYF
TGTGCCATCGCCCGGCTAGCCCAAGAGACCCAGTACTTC
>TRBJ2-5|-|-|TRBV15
CATSSAQRETQYF
TGTGCCACCAGCAGCGCCCAACGGGAGACCCAGTACTTC
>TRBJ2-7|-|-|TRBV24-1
CATSGLQGHEQYF
TGTGCCACCAGTGGATTACAGGGCCACGAGCAGTACTTC
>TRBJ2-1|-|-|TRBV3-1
CASSQTPGRNNEQFF
TGTGCCAGCAGCCAAACCCCGGGACGCAATAATGAGCAGTTCTTC
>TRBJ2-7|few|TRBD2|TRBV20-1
CSATRLASGTTRSEQYF
TGCAGTGCGACTAGATTGGCTAGCGGGACTACTAGGAGCGAGCAGTACTTC
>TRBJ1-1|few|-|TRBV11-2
CASTEGWGEAFF
TGTGCCAGCACTGAGGGTTGGGGGGAAGCTTTCTTT
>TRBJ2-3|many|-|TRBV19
CASSSLGSDTQYF
TGTGCCAGTAGTAGTCTAGGTTCAGATACGCAGTATTTT
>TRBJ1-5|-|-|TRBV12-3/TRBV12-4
CASRPTGGSNQPQHF
TGTGCCAGCAGACCGACAGGAGGGTCCAATCAGCCCCAGCATTTT
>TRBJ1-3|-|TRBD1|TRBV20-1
CSARDRGPGNTIYF
TGCAGTGCTAGGGACAGGGGGCCTGGAAACACCATATATTTT
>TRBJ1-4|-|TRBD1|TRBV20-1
CSATRQGIYEKLFF
TGCAGTGCTACACGACAGGGCATTTATGAAAAACTGTTTTTT
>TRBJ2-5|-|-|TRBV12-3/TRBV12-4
CASSFFRGQETQYF
TGTGCCAGCAGTTTTTTTCGGGGACAAGAGACCCAGTACTTC
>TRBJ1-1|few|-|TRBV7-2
CASSLVSSAIGTEAFF
TGTGCCAGCAGCTTAGTATCCTCCGCCATCGGCACTGAAGCTTTCTTT
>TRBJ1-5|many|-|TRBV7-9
CASSLARGDNQPQHF
TGTGCCAGCAGCTTAGCCAGGGGCGACAATCAGCCCCAGCATTTT
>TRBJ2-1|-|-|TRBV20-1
CSASRADPSYNEQFF
TGCAGTGCTAGCAGAGCGGACCCCTCCTACAATGAGCAGTTCTTC
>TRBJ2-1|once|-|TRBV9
CASSVSAGNEQFF
TGCGCCAGCAGCGTCAGTGCGGGGAATGAGCAGTTCTTC
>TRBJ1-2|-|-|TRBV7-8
CASSLTGQTKAGYTF
TGTGCCAGCAGCCTTACAGGCCAGACCAAGGCGGGCTACACCTTC
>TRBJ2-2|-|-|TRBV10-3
CAITSDRSAGELFF
TGTGCCATCACCTCCGACAGGTCGGCCGGGGAGCTGTTTTTT
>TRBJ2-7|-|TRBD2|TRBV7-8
CASRAGVSYEQYF
TGTGCCAGCAGAGCGGGAGTCTCCTACGAGCAGTACTTC
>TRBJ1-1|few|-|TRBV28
CASSEYTGTQEAFF
TGTGCCAGCAGTGAATATACTGGGACTCAGGAAGCTTTCTTT
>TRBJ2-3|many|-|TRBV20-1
CSAKATSTDTQYF
TGCAGTGCTAAAGCGACTAGCACAGATACGCAGTATTTT
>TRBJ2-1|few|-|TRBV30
CAWSLGPYNEQFF
TGTGCCTGGAGTCTCGGACCATACAATGAGCAGTTCTTC
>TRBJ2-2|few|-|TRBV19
CASSIGAGTGNTGELFF
TGTGCCAGTAGTATTGGCGCGGGGACCGGCAACACCGGGGAGCTGTTTTTT
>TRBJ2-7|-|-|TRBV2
CASSEPTDPGDSYEQYF
TGTGCCAGCAGTGAACCCACAGACCCGGGGGATTCCTACGAGCAGTACTTC
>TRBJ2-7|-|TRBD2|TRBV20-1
CSARVIGGRASEQYF
TGCAGTGCTAGAGTAATTGGCGGGAGGGCCTCTGAGCAGTACTTC
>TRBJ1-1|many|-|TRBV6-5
CASSYLGRNTEAFF
TGTGCCAGCAGTTACTTAGGCCGAAACACTGAAGCTTTCTTT
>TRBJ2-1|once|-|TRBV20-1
CSAQVGGRSYNEQFF
TGCAGTGCCCAGGTCGGGGGGCGGTCCTACAATGAGCAGTTCTTC
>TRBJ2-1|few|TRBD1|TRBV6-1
CASSKGQGANNEQFF
TGTGCCAGCAGTAAAGGACAGGGGGCTAACAATGAGCAGTTCTTC
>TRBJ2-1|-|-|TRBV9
CASSVEGALIF
TGTGCCAGCAGCGTAGAAGGCGCCCTGATCTTC
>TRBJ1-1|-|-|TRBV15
CATGRGETEAFF
TGTGCCACCGGGAGGGGGGAGACTGAAGCTTTCTTT
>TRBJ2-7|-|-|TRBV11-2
CASSLYLVDITYEQYF
TGTGCCAGCAGCTTATATCTGGTTGATATCACCTACGAGCAGTACTTC
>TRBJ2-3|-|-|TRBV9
CASSVEGEDTQYF
TGTGCCAGCAGCGTAGAAGGGGAGGATACGCAGTATTTT
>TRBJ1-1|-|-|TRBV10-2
CASSEPGHKNTEAFF
TGCGCCAGCAGTGAACCGGGACACAAAAACACTGAAGCTTTCTTT
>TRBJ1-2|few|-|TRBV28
CASSPGPGGTVSTF
TGTGCCAGCAGCCCCGGACCCGGAGGGACTGTCAGCACCTTC
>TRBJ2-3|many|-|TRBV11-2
CASSIAAQGNTQYF
TGTGCCAGCAGCATAGCGGCCCAAGGAAATACGCAGTATTTT
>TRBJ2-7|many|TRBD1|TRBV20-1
CSALDRNTPYEQYF
TGCAGTGCCCTGGACAGGAATACCCCCTACGAGCAGTACTTC
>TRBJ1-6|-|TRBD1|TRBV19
CASSPDRVDSPLHF
TGTGCCAGTAGTCCGGACAGGGTTGATTCACCCCTCCACTTT
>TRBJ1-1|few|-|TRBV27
CASSLEAGGNTEAFF
TGTGCCAGCAGTTTAGAAGCCGGGGGAAACACTGAAGCTTTCTTT
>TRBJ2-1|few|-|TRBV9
CASSVATVAYNEQFF
TGTGCCAGCAGCGTAGCTACGGTAGCCTACAATGAGCAGTTCTTC
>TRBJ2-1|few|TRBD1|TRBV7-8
CASSYKGQGFF
TGTGCCAGCAGCTACAAGGGACAGGGGTTCTTC
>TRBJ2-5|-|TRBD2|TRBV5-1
CASRQLAGYLGETQYF
TGCGCCAGCAGGCAACTAGCGGGGTACCTGGGAGAGACCCAGTACTTC
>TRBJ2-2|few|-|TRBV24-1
CATSVGTGELFF
TGTGCCACCAGTGTTGGGACCGGGGAGCTGTTTTTT
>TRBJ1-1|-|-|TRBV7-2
CASSARQELNTEAFF
TGTGCCAGCAGCGCCCGACAGGAATTGAACACTGAAGCTTTCTTT